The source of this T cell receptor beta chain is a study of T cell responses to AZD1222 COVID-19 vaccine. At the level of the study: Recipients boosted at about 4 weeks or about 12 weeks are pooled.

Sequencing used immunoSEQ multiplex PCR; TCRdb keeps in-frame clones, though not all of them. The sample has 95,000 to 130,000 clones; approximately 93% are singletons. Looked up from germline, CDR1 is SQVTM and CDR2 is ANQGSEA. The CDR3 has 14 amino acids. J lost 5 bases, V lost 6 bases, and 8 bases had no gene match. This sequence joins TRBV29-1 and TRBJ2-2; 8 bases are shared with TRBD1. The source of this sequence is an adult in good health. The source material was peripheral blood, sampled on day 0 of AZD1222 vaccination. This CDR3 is CSVRRTGNTGELFF. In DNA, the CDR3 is TGCAGCGTGCGACGGACAGGGAATACCGGGGAGCTGTTTTTT.